The 22 T cell receptor beta chains listed next were all sequenced from one sample in a study of blood T cell repertoires in COVID-19 (dated by TCRdb to 2020 to 2021). The library was built by means of the immunoSEQ multiplex PCR assay. As stored in TCRdb, this immuneACCESS dataset retains in-frame rearrangements with V and J assigned. A fraction of the clones does not appear; measured against another copy, unresolved V genes explain less than half of the discrepancy, and the remainder lacks a known reason. The table for this sample lists just under 80,000 clones; approximately 88% of them were counted only once. The leading ten clones occupy nearly 45% of the sample. Sequencing input: peripheral blood. Source of these receptors: a human donor in a cohort sampled during active COVID-19.

This clone was observed a single time. V gene TRBV19 combines with J gene TRBJ2-3; 10 nucleotides match TRBD2. V shed 6 bases, J shed 5 bases, and the junction held 5 bases outside the gene matches. CDR3 length: 14 amino acids. Germline CDR1 LNHDA, CDR2 SQIVND (reference sequence). The CDR3 DNA follows: TGTGCCAGTAGAGAGCGGGGGGGCAAAGATACGCAGTATTTT. Residues: CASRERGGKDTQYF.

This chain joins TRBV27 and TRBJ2-2; tentative D call: TRBD1 (6 bases). Trimming left V 6 bases short and J 1 base short, with 9 bases between. The germline gives CDR1 MNHEY, CDR2 SMNVEV (reference sequence). This CDR3 is built from 14 residues. CDR3 DNA: TGTGCCAGCAGGATGGGACAGAACACCGGGGAGCTGTTTTTT. This sequence encodes CASRMGQNTGELFF.

This CDR3 is CASSLVSGTQYF. For the CDR3, the DNA is TGTGCCAGCAGTTTAGTGTCGGGGACCCAGTACTTC. This chain connects TRBV12-3 or TRBV12-4 to TRBJ2-5; unclear D gene. The CDR3 loop spans 12 amino acids. V was clipped by 1 base and J by 7 bases, with 7 bases between them.

This clone turned up a few times. The V gene is TRBV3-1 (or the pseudogene TRBV3-2), the J gene TRBJ2-7; 8 nucleotides agree with TRBD2. The CDR3 is 15 residues long. Germline V gene data show CDR1 as LGHDT and CDR2 as YNNKEL (reference sequence). With 4 bases clipped from V and 7 bases from J, the junction kept 12 bases outside the gene matches. The CDR3, as DNA: TGTGCCAGCAGCCCCCTTCCGGGAGGGCCAGTGGAGCAGTACTTC. The encoded protein is CASSPLPGGPVEQYF.

A remark on this clone: One junction end disagrees with the germline gene, perhaps due to a read error. The chain combines TRBV2 with TRBJ2-2; 7 bases fit TRBD2. The CDR3 sequence is 15 residues long. CDR1 and CDR2 from the germline V gene are SNHLY and FYNNEI. DNA of the CDR3: TGTGCCAGCTGTCGCACCATAATCACTCCGGGGGGGCTGTTTTTT. Translation: CASCRTIITPGGLFF. The complete variable domain, with remaining parts taken from reference TRBV2 and TRBJ2-2, reads EPEVTQTPSHQVTQMGQEVILRCVPISNHLYFYWYRQILGQKVEFLVSFYNNEISEKSEIFDDQFSVERPDGSNFTLKIRSTKLEDSAMYFCASCRTIITPGGLFFGEGSRLTVL.

The chain has TRBV3-1 (or the pseudogene TRBV3-2) and TRBJ2-1, with 9 bases matching TRBD2. Germline V CDR1 and CDR2: LGHDT, YNNKEL (reference sequence). The CDR3 has 17 residues. V was clipped by 0 bases and J by 5 bases; unmatched bases: 8. The CDR3 DNA reads TGTGCCAGCAGCCAAGATCCGGCGGGGGGGCGGGACAATGAGCAGTTCTTC. Translating gives CASSQDPAGGRDNEQFF.

The V gene is TRBV6-9, the J gene TRBJ2-1; 7 bases are shared with TRBD2. V was pared by 8 bases and J by 10 bases, with 14 bases of the junction left unmatched. This CDR3 is 14 amino acids long. In germline, CDR1 is MNHGY, CDR2 SVAAGI. This CDR3 reads CASHWEGQRGEQFF. The CDR3 DNA reads as TGTGCCAGCCACTGGGAAGGCCAGCGGGGCGAGCAGTTCTTC.

The chain links TRBV9 to TRBJ1-2; TRBD1 is a possible D gene (5 bases). Germline V gene lookup returns CDR1 SGDLS and CDR2 YYNGEE. This CDR3 comprises 13 residues. V was pared by 4 bases and J by 3 bases, with 10 bases between. The CDR3 bases are TGTGCCAGCAGCCGCGGGACGCACTATGGCTACACCTTC. Translation gives CASSRGTHYGYTF.

The chain is built from TRBV5-1 and TRBJ2-7; 12 positions match TRBD2. The CDR3 is 14 residues long. The junction had 4 bases not matched to a gene; V was cut back by 4 bases and J by 5 bases. The germline CDR1 and CDR2 sequences are SGHRS and YFSETQ. CDR3 amino acids: CASSPTSGSDEQYF. The CDR3 DNA is TGCGCCAGCAGCCCGACTAGCGGGAGCGACGAGCAGTACTTC.

CDR3 nucleotide sequence: TGTGCCAGCAGCCTCCAGGGGACACCCACTGAAGCTTTCTTT. This encodes CASSLQGTPTEAFF. This rearrangement joins TRBV6-5 to TRBJ1-1, with D possibly TRBD1 on 6 matching bases. This CDR3 is built from 14 residues. Germline V lookup: CDR1 MNHEY, CDR2 SVGAGI. Trimming took off 6 bases at V and 4 bases at J, with 15 bases between the two ends.

CDR3 loop: CASSPTSRETNYGYTF. The CDR3 DNA reads as TGTGCCAGCAGCCCAACCAGCCGCGAGACAAACTATGGCTACACCTTC. The chain joins TRBV7-2 to TRBJ1-2; D gene ambiguous. V lost 5 bases, J lost 2 bases, and 18 bases lay in between. Germline CDR1 is SGHTA and CDR2 is FQGNSA. The CDR3 is 16 residues long.

This chain connects TRBV25-1 to TRBJ2-7, with 10 bases identical to TRBD1. V dropped 3 bases and J dropped 3; count of bases not matched to a gene: 2. This CDR3 contains 14 residues. Germline-derived CDR1 and CDR2 are MGHDK and SYGVNS. The CDR3 sequence: CASSDDRGHYEQYF. The CDR3 DNA sequence: TGTGCCAGCAGTGACGACAGGGGGCACTACGAGCAGTACTTC.

This clone occurred once. The rearrangement uses TRBV5-4 and TRBJ1-1; 9 positions match TRBD1. The junction had 9 bases not matched to a gene; V was cut back by 4 bases and J by 8 bases. The CDR3 spans 14 residues. Germline CDR1 and CDR2: SGHNT and YYREEE (reference sequence). The CDR3 protein is CASSQTRDREEAFF. The CDR3 coding sequence is TGTGCCAGCAGCCAGACCCGGGACAGGGAGGAAGCTTTCTTT.

The chain joins TRBV9 to TRBJ2-2; D possibly corresponds to TRBD1 (5 bases). Germline CDR1 and CDR2: SGDLS and YYNGEE. V dropped 0 bases and J dropped 3 bases, with 9 bases sitting between them. This CDR3 region has 15 residues. The CDR3 region has the DNA TGTGCCAGCAGCGTAGAAGGGGCGGACACCGGGGAGCTGTTTTTT. Protein: CASSVEGADTGELFF.

The V gene is TRBV5-1, the J gene TRBJ1-1; 7 positions agree with TRBD1. The V gene end was trimmed by 3 bases and the J gene end by 3 bases; junction bases not matched to a gene: 5. Per germline, CDR1 SGHRS and CDR2 YFSETQ. The CDR3 spans 14 residues. The CDR3 sequence is CASSYDRADTEAFF. The CDR3 nucleotides are TGCGCCAGCAGCTATGACAGGGCGGACACTGAAGCTTTCTTT.

The chain couples TRBV6-5 to TRBJ2-5, with 9 bases lining up with TRBD2. The length of the CDR3 is 14 residues. Unmatched junction bases numbered 5, after V lost 8 bases and J lost 1 base. The germline V gene encodes CDR1 MNHEY and CDR2 SVGAGI. Here the CDR3 DNA reads TGTGCCAGCTCTGTGGGACTAGCCCAAGAGACCCAGTACTTC. Protein: CASSVGLAQETQYF.

This clone was seen only once. V gene TRBV30 combines with J gene TRBJ1-6; no firm D call. The germline V gene has CDR1 GTSNPN and CDR2 SVGIG (reference sequence). V gave up 0 bases and J gave up 0 bases, with 15 bases separating them. The CDR3 covers 18 residues. In DNA, the CDR3 is TGTGCCTGGAGTGTACTCCCCCGCCCGAACTCCTATAATTCACCCCTCCACTTT. This translates into CAWSVLPRPNSYNSPLHF.

The chain recombines TRBV29-1 with TRBJ2-3; 7 positions match TRBD2. Germline values: CDR1 SQVTM, CDR2 ANQGSEA. J gave up 4 bases and V 7 bases, and 5 bases lay outside the gene matches. The CDR3 totals 12 residues. The CDR3 sequence: CSARLASDTQYF. The DNA for the CDR3 is TGCAGCGCCAGACTAGCTTCAGATACGCAGTATTTT.

J is TRBJ2-7 and V is TRBV2; tentatively, D is TRBD2 (7 bases). From germline, CDR1 is SNHLY and CDR2 FYNNEI. V was clipped by 2 bases and J by 0 bases, with 14 bases between them. The CDR3 consists of 16 residues. The CDR3 reads CASSEFGGGSSYEQYF. The CDR3 bases are TGTGCCAGCAGTGAATTCGGCGGGGGCAGCTCCTACGAGCAGTACTTC. Supplemented by reference TRBV2 and TRBJ2-7, the full variable domain reads EPEVTQTPSHQVTQMGQEVILRCVPISNHLYFYWYRQILGQKVEFLVSFYNNEISEKSEIFDDQFSVERPDGSNFTLKIRSTKLEDSAMYFCASSEFGGGSSYEQYFGPGTRLTVT.

This chain uses TRBV10-3 with TRBJ1-1; D remains unclear. The CDR3 covers 14 residues. V was pared by 4 bases and J by 4 bases, with 13 bases between. The germline gives CDR1 ENHRY, CDR2 SYGVKD. The CDR3: CAISVAGQSTEAFF. The CDR3 coding sequence is TGTGCCATCAGTGTTGCAGGTCAGAGCACTGAAGCTTTCTTT.

This sequence joins TRBV4-2 and TRBJ2-1; 9 positions match TRBD2. The CDR3 extends over 15 amino acids. Germline trimming cut 4 bases from V and 5 bases from J; bases unmatched to any gene: 6. Germline V gene data show CDR1 as LGHNA and CDR2 as YNFKEQ. The CDR3 coding sequence is TGTGCCAGCAGCCCCCTAGCGGGGAACCACAATGAGCAGTTCTTC. Its protein product is CASSPLAGNHNEQFF.

The rearrangement links TRBV4-1 to TRBJ2-1; no clear D gene. Trimming removed 1 base at V and 6 bases at J, with 10 bases between. There are 14 residues in the CDR3. Germline CDR1 reads MGHRA; CDR2 reads YSYEKL. CDR3 DNA: TGCGCCAGCAGCCAAGGGATAGCTGCCAATGAGCAGTTCTTC. It encodes CASSQGIAANEQFF.